The clone carrying this T cell receptor (beta chain) was seen at least ten times. Germline V lookup: CDR1 MNHEY, CDR2 SVGEGT. The CDR3 runs to 16 residues. V lost 2 bases and J lost 4; bases outside the gene matches: 7. The data were taken from a study of T cells in Graves' hyperthyroidism and ophthalmopathy. RNA transcripts provided the source from which TCR beta CDR3 regions were amplified. The HTBI set primed first-round TCR CDR3 RT-PCR. TCRdb processed the multiplex PCR reads anew with MiXCR; each CDR3 protein has one entry. The sample has around 430,000 distinct CDR3 sequences, approximately 15% seen once.

The sample comprised blood. This rearrangement joins TRBV6-2 or TRBV6-3 to TRBJ2-3; 9 positions match TRBD2. This clonotype originated in a woman aged 25 to 39 with Graves' hyperthyroidism. CDR3 residues: CASSYGLAGKSDTQYF. CDR3 coding DNA: TGTGCCAGCAGTTACGGGCTAGCGGGAAAATCAGATACGCAGTATTTT.